The T cell receptor beta chain under discussion was sequenced for a study of control samples from healthy donors and cancer patients. The CDR3 consists of 13 residues. V lost 8 bases to trimming and J lost 5 bases; unmatched junction nucleotides: 8. The table came from immunoSEQ multiplex PCR; TCRdb's copy has only in-frame clones and leaves some out. The sample holds 75,000 to 100,000 clones, 80% to 95% seen once. The sequence came from a human donor in good health. The donor label of this sample is uncertain. The chain recombines TRBV12-3 or TRBV12-4 with TRBJ2-5, with 7 bases matching TRBD1. Material for sequencing was blood. DNA for the CDR3: TGTGCCAGCGGCGACAGGGATCCGGAGACCCAGTACTTC. Its translation: CASGDRDPETQYF.